A selection of T cell receptor beta chains follows, all from one sample in a study of blood T cell repertoires in COVID-19. Measured with immunoSEQ multiplex PCR; TCRdb has only the in-frame clones, and not every one. The table includes roughly 120,000 clones, roughly 88% detected once. What was sequenced was peripheral blood. These receptors were taken from a woman in her 70s with acute or convalescent COVID-19. CDR3s include the opening cysteine and the closing phenylalanine or tryptophan. D genes are given only for firm matches. Not all rows give a size; the values are once, few, many and, for expanded clones, a class.

V	J	D	size	CDR3	DNA
TRBV9	TRBJ2-2	TRBD2	-	CASSPRDSGRAGELFF	TGTGCCAGCAGCCCACGGGATAGCGGGAGGGCCGGGGAGCTGTTTTTT
TRBV5-1	TRBJ1-2	TRBD1	-	CASSPSGTGLLYGYTF	TGCGCCAGCAGCCCATCCGGGACAGGGTTACTATATGGCTACACCTTC
TRBV30	TRBJ1-5	-	-	CAWSRLGGQLEPQHF	TGTGCCTGGTCCCGCTTAGGAGGACAGCTTGAGCCCCAGCATTTT
TRBV7-9	TRBJ2-3	-	-	CASSPWETDTQYF	TGTGCCAGCAGCCCCTGGGAGACAGATACGCAGTATTTT
TRBV19	TRBJ2-1	TRBD2	once	CASSTFSGRAEGEQFF	TGTGCCAGTAGTACCTTCAGCGGGAGGGCGGAGGGTGAGCAGTTCTTC
TRBV10-1	TRBJ2-3	-	-	CASSESGSGTQYF	TGCGCCAGCAGTGAGTCTGGGTCGGGTACGCAGTATTTT
TRBV15	TRBJ1-1	-	-	CATSSPGQLNTEAFF	TGTGCCACCAGCAGTCCCGGACAGCTGAACACTGAAGCTTTCTTT
TRBV7-8	TRBJ2-7	-	-	CASSLFFQEGRSYEQYF	TGTGCCAGCAGCTTATTCTTTCAGGAGGGCCGCTCCTACGAGCAGTACTTC
TRBV13	TRBJ1-5	-	-	CASSLGGGRNQPQHF	TGTGCCAGCAGCTTAGGAGGGGGTAGAAATCAGCCCCAGCATTTT
TRBV19	TRBJ2-7	-	-	CASSPSQWAGPAIYEQYF	TGTGCCAGTAGTCCGAGTCAGTGGGCGGGACCGGCTATTTACGAGCAGTACTTC
TRBV3-1/TRBV3-2	TRBJ1-4	TRBD1	-	CASSQEVGQGDEKLFF	TGTGCCAGCAGCCAAGAGGTCGGACAGGGGGATGAAAAACTGTTTTTT
TRBV6-6	TRBJ1-1	-	-	CASRYLGGADRTEAFF	TGTGCCAGCCGCTACCTGGGGGGGGCGGATAGGACTGAAGCTTTCTTT
TRBV27	TRBJ2-5	-	-	CASSQLQGLETQYF	TGTGCCAGCAGCCAACTTCAGGGTTTAGAGACCCAGTACTTC
TRBV29-1	TRBJ2-5	TRBD2	-	CSVAPSGGVETQYF	TGCAGCGTTGCACCTAGCGGGGGAGTCGAGACCCAGTACTTC
TRBV5-1	TRBJ2-2	-	-	CASSFWRGTGELFF	TGCGCCAGCAGCTTCTGGAGGGGAACCGGGGAGCTGTTTTTT
TRBV6-5	TRBJ1-1	-	-	CASRATGRYTEAFF	TGTGCCAGCAGGGCAACAGGGCGATACACTGAAGCTTTCTTT
TRBV3-1/TRBV3-2	TRBJ1-1	TRBD1	-	CASSQGRGQGEAFF	TGTGCCAGCAGCCAAGGAAGGGGACAGGGCGAAGCTTTCTTT
TRBV7-9	TRBJ2-5	-	-	CASSSASGGRETQYF	TGTGCCAGCAGCTCGGCGTCGGGGGGCAGAGAGACCCAGTACTTC